This TCR beta chain was observed in a study of OX40 agonist ivuxolimab in advanced cancers. Study-level background: Previous treatment with anti-PD-1, anti-PD-L1 or anti-CTLA-4 therapy was allowed; about 44% had received some.

Notes on this clone: What it binds is not known.

Looked up from germline, CDR1 is SNHLY and CDR2 is FYNNEI. This CDR3 is built from 14 residues. Trimming removed 5 bases from V and 3 bases from J, with 13 bases in between. Profiled with immunoSEQ multiplex PCR; TCRdb holds only in-frame clones, not every one. The profile shows 27,000 or so clones, less than 90% of them singletons. The study, taken as a whole, reports: Also present in some nonresponders was a low level of normalized T-cell clonal expansion. Clonal expansion in partial responders at 0.1-3.0 mg/kg ranked among the lowest.

Sequenced here: CD4+ or CD8+ T cells sorted from blood, sampled in a trial of the OX40 agonist ivuxolimab. This receptor was identified in an adult with an advanced solid tumor such as melanoma, head and neck, liver or kidney cancer. The chain carries TRBV2 and TRBJ2-5; D remains ambiguous. The CDR3 DNA reads as TGTGCCAGCAGTCCTATTATTGTCGAAGAGACCCAGTACTTC. Amino acids: CASSPIIVEETQYF. Full variable domain (remainder filled in from reference TRBV2 and TRBJ2-5): EPEVTQTPSHQVTQMGQEVILRCVPISNHLYFYWYRQILGQKVEFLVSFYNNEISEKSEIFDDQFSVERPDGSNFTLKIRSTKLEDSAMYFCASSPIIVEETQYFGPGTRLLVL.